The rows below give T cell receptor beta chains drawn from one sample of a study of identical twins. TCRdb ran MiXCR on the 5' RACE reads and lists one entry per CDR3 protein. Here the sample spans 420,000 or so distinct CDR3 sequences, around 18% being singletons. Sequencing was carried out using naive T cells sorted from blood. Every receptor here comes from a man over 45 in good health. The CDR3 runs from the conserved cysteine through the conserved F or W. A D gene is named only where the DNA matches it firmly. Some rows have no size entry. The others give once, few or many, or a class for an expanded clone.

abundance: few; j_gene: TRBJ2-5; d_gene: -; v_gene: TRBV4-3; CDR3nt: TGCGCCAGCAGCCAAGCGGCGACGGGGAAAGAGACCCAGTACTTC; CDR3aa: CASSQAATGKETQYF
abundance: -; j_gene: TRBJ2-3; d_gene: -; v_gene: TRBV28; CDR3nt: TGTGCCAGCAAAAGCCCCCCAGATACGCAGTATTTT; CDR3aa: CASKSPPDTQYF
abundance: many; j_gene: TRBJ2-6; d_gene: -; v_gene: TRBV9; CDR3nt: TGTGCCAGCAGCGCATCTGGGGCCAACGTCCTGACTTTC; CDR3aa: CASSASGANVLTF
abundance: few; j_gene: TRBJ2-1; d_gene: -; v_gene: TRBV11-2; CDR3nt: TGTGCCAGCAGCTTAGGGTGGGCCCTGGGGTACAATGAGCAGTTCTTC; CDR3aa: CASSLGWALGYNEQFF
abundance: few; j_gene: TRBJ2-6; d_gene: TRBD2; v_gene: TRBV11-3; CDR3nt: TGTGCCAGCAGCTTAGGGACTAGCGGGAGTGGGGCCAACGTCCTGACTTTC; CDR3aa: CASSLGTSGSGANVLTF
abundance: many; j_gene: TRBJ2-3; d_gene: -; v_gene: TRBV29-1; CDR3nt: TGCAGCGTTGAAGATATCGAACGGGACTGGATGTTTGATACGCAGTATTTT; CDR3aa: CSVEDIERDWMFDTQYF
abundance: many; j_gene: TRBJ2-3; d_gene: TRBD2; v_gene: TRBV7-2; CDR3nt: TGTGCCAGCCTGGCGGGAGGATCGATGGATACGCAGTATTTT; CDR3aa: CASLAGGSMDTQYF
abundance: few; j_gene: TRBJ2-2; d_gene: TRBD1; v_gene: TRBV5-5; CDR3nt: TGTGCCAGCAGCTTGGGACAGGGAGACACCGGGGAGCTGTTTTTT; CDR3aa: CASSLGQGDTGELFF
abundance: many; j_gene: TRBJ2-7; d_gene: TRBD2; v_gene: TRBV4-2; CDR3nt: TGTGCCAGCAGCCAACAAGGACTTCTAGCGGGGGGGTACGAGCAGTACTTC; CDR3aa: CASSQQGLLAGGYEQYF
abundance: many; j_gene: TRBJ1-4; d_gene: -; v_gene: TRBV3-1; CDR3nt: TGTGCCAGCAGCCCATCGGGGGGCCCTAATGAAAAACTGTTTTTT; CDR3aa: CASSPSGGPNEKLFF
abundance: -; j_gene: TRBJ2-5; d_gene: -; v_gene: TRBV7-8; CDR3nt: TGTGCCAGCAGCTCTAATCTGTTCGAGGCCAACCAAGAGACCCAGTACTTC; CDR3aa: CASSSNLFEANQETQYF
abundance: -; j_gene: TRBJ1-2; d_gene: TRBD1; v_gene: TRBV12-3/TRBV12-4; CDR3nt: TGTGCCAGCAATTCCGGGACAGCAGTTTATGGCTACACCTTC; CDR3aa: CASNSGTAVYGYTF
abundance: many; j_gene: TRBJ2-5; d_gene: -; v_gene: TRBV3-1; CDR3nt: TGTGCCAGCAGCCAAGTTTCGGACTTCCAAGAGACCCAGTACTTC; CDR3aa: CASSQVSDFQETQYF
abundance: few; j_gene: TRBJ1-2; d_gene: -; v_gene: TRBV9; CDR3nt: TGTGCCAGCAGCGCTATGACATCGGGGGGGCATGGCTACACCTTC; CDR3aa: CASSAMTSGGHGYTF
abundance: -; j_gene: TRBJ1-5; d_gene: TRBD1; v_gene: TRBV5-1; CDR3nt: TGCGCCAGCAGCGAAGGGGGCCCAAATCAGCCCCAGCATTTT; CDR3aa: CASSEGGPNQPQHF
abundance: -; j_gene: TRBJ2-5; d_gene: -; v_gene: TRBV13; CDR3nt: TGTGCCAGCAGCACCCGACAGGTTCGGCAAGAGACCCAGTACTTC; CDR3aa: CASSTRQVRQETQYF
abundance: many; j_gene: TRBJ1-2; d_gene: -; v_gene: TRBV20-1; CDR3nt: TGCAGTGCTAGGCATCAAATCAACCCCCTCAGGCTTGGCTATGGCTACACCTTC; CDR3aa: CSARHQINPLRLGYGYTF
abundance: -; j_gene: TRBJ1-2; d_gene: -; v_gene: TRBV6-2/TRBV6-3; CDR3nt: TGTGCCAGCAGCCCTACTGGGATCTATGGCTACACCTTC; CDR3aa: CASSPTGIYGYTF
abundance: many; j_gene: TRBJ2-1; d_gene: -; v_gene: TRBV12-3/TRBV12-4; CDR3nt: TGTGCCAGCACCCCCCCGGGACTTGGACCCTACAATGAGCAGTTCTTC; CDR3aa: CASTPPGLGPYNEQFF
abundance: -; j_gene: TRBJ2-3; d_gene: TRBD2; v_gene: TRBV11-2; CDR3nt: TGTGCCAGCAGCTTGTTACCGGGACTAGCGGGGGGGAGTGGGACAGATACGCAGTATTTT; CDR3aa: CASSLLPGLAGGSGTDTQYF
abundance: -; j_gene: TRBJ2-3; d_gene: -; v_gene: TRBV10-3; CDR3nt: TGTGCCATCAGTGCGGGACGGGAGTCGACAGATACGCAGTATTTT; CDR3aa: CAISAGRESTDTQYF
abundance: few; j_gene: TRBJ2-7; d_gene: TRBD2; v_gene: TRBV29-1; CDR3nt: TGCAGCGTGGGACTAGCGGGAACTTACGAGCAGTACTTC; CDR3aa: CSVGLAGTYEQYF
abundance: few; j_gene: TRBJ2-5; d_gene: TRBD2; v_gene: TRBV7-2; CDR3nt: TGTGCCAGCAGCTTAGGTAATAGCGGGAGTGAAGAGACCCAGTACTTC; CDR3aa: CASSLGNSGSEETQYF
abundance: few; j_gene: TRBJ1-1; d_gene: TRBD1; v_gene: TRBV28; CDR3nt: TGTGCCAGCAGCCCTCCGGGACAGGGGACTGAAGCTTTCTTT; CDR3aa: CASSPPGQGTEAFF
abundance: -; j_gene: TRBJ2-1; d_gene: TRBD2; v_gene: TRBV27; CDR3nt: TGTGCCAGCAGTTTAACAGCGGGGGCTTACAATGAGCAGTTCTTC; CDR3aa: CASSLTAGAYNEQFF
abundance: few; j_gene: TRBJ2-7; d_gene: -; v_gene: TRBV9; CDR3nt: TGTGCCAGCAGCGTAGCTGAGGGCAGAAGCGAGCAGTACTTC; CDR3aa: CASSVAEGRSEQYF
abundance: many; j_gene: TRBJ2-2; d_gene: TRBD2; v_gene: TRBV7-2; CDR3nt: TGTGCCAGCGGACTAGCGAGTATCGGGGAGCTGTTTTTT; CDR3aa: CASGLASIGELFF
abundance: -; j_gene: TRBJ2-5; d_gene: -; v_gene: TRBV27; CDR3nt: TGTGCCAGCAGTTTGTGGGGGAAGGGGGAGACCCAGTACTTC; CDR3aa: CASSLWGKGETQYF
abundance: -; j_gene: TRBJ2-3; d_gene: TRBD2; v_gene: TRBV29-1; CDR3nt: TGCAGCGCAACGGGACTAGCGGGAGCAAATATCATCACAGATATGCAGTATTTT; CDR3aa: CSATGLAGANIITDMQYF
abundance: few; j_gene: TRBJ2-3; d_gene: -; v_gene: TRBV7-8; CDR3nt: TGTGCCGTAAGGGGTCCTAGCACAGATACGCAGTATTTT; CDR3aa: CAVRGPSTDTQYF
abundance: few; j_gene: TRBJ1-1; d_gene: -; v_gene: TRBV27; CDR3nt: TGTGCCAGCAGTTTCATCGGCGGGAACACTGAAGCTTTCTTT; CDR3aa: CASSFIGGNTEAFF
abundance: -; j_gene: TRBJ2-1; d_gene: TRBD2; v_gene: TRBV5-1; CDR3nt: TGCGCCAGCAGCTTGGTGTCTAGCGGGAGGTACAATGAGCAGTTCTTC; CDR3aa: CASSLVSSGRYNEQFF
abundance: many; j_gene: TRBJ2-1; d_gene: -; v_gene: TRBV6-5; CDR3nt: TGTGCCAGCAGTTACGTGGCCTTACGGGGGGAGCAGTTCTTC; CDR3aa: CASSYVALRGEQFF
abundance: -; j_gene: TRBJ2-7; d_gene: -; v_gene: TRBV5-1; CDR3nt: TGCGCCAGCAGCCCGACTGGGTTCTACGAGCAGTACTTC; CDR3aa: CASSPTGFYEQYF
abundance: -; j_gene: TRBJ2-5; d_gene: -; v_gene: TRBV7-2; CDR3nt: TGTGCCAGCAGCAGGGACTGGTTCGAGACCCAGTACTTC; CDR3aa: CASSRDWFETQYF
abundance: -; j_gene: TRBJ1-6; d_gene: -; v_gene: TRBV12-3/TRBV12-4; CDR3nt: TGTGCCAGCAGTTTTAGGGGCAATTCACCCCTCCACTTT; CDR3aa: CASSFRGNSPLHF
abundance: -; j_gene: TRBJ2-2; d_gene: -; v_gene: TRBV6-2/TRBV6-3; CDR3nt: TGTGCCACCCAGAACCGGGAGATTCGGACCGGGGAGCTGTTTTTT; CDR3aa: CATQNREIRTGELFF
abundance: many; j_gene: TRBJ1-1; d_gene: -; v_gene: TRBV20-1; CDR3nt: TGCAGTGCTAGAGGGCAGCGCACTGAAGCTTTCTTT; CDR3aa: CSARGQRTEAFF
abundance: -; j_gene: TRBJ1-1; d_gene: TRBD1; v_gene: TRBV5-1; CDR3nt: TGCGCCAGCAATGGACAGGGGCCGGGTGAAGCTTTCTTT; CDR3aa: CASNGQGPGEAFF
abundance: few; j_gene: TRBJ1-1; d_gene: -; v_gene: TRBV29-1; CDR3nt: TGCAGCGTGACGCTGAACACTGAAGCTTTCTTT; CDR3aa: CSVTLNTEAFF
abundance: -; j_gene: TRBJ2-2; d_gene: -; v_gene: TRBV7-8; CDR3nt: TGTGCCAGCAGCTCTGACAGGTTCCTTGACCCTAAGCCCACCGGGGAGCTGTTTTTT; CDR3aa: CASSSDRFLDPKPTGELFF
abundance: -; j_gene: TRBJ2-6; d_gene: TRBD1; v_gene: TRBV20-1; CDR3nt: TGCAGTGCACGGACAGGGACCGGGGCCAACGTCCTGACTTTC; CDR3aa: CSARTGTGANVLTF
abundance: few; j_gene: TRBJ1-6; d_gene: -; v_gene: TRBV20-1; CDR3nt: TGCAGTGCCACGGCCGGGACGGAAAATTCACCCCTCCACTTT; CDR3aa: CSATAGTENSPLHF
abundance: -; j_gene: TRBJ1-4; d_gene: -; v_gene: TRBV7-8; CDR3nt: TGTGCCAGCAGCCCTTTACCGGGGGTGACAGCAACTAATGAAAAACTGTTTTTT; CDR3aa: CASSPLPGVTATNEKLFF
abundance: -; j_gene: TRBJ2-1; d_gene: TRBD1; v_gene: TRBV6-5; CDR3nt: TGTGCCAGCAGTGATAGACAGGGCTCGTTCTTC; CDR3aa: CASSDRQGSFF
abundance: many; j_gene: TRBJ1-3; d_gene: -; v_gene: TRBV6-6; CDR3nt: TGTGCCAGCACCGACAGGGGAAACACCATATATTTT; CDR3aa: CASTDRGNTIYF
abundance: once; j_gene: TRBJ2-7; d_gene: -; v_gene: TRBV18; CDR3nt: TGTGCCAGCTCACCTACAGGCTGGAGGTCCTACGAGCAGTACTTC; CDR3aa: CASSPTGWRSYEQYF
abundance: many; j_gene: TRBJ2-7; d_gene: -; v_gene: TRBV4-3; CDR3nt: TGCGCCAGCAGCCAAGATTTGAGCGGGACAGGCCTATACGAGCAGTACTTC; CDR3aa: CASSQDLSGTGLYEQYF
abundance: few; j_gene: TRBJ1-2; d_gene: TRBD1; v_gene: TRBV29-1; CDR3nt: TGCAGCGTTGCGACAGGGGGCGGCGGCTACACCTTC; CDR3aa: CSVATGGGGYTF
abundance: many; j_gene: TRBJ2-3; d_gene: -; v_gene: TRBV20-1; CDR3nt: TGCAGTGCTAGGACAGGCACAGATACGCAGTATTTT; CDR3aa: CSARTGTDTQYF
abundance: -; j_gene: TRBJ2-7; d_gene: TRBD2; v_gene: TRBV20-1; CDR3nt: TGCAGTGCTAGATGGAGCGGGAGGTCCCACGAGCAGTACTTC; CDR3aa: CSARWSGRSHEQYF